This T cell receptor (beta chain) was sequenced in a study of shared clonotypes between healthy human individuals. Study-wide results and limits: Though the depth was large, rarefaction showed that sorted-subset sequencing was incomplete. Since donors were few, the genetic and exposure-history diversity represented was limited.

Of note for this clone: Its antigen is still unknown.

This CDR3 spans 14 amino acids. The V end was cut by 0 bases, the J end by 9 bases, with 11 bases between. CDR1 is LNHDA and CDR2 is SQIVND in the germline V gene (reference sequence). Libraries were prepared by immunoSEQ multiplex PCR; TCRdb keeps only in-frame clonotypes and omits some of them. The data hold under 1,900,000 clones, with less than 99% observed a single time. This receptor was taken from a man aged 25 to 40 in good health. The rearrangement links TRBV19 to TRBJ2-2; D not resolved. The sequencing sample was made of naive CD4+ T cells sorted from blood. The subset was: CD45RA+ positively selected. CDR3 protein: CASSIDPRARELFF. CDR3 DNA: TGTGCCAGTAGTATAGATCCAAGAGCCCGGGAGCTGTTTTTT.